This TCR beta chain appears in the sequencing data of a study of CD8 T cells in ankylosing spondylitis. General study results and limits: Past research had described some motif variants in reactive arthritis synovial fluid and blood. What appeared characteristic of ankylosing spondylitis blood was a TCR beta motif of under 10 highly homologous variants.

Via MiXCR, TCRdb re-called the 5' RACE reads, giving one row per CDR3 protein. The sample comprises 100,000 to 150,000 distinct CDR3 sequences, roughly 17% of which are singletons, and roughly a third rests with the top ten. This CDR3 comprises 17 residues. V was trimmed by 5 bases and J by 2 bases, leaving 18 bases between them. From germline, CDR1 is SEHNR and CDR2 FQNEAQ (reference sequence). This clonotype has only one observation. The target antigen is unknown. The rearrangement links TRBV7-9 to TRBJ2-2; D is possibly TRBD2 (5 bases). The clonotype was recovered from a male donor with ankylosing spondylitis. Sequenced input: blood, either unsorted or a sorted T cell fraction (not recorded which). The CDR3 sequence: CASSVPWGDINTGELFF. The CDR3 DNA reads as TGTGCCAGCAGCGTTCCCTGGGGAGACATTAACACCGGGGAGCTGTTTTTT.